One and the same sample provided the 8 T cell receptor beta chains below, sequenced in a study of CD8+CD57+ T cells in acquired aplastic anemia. Genomic DNA served as template for TCR beta VDJ and CDR3 profiling. Each CDR3 protein gets one entry after TCRdb re-called the reads with MiXCR. This sample has a few hundred thousand distinct CDR3 sequences, with about 80% found just once. Individuals selected for sequencing had exhibited CD8+CD57+ cell expansion on flow cytometry. Specimen: sorted CD4+, CD8+, or CD8+CD57+ T cells (not recorded which) from PBMCs. These TCRs come from a human donor with aplastic anemia.

The chain uses TRBV7-8 and TRBJ2-1; perhaps D is TRBD1 or TRBD2 (5 bases each). The CDR3 spans 16 residues. Trimming removed 0 bases from V and 8 bases from J, with 17 bases in between. CDR1 and CDR2 from the germline V gene are SGHVS and FQNEAQ. CDR3 in amino acids: CASSLAGRADYHEQFF. As DNA, the CDR3 is TGTGCCAGCAGCTTAGCGGGACGGGCCGATTACCATGAGCAGTTCTTC.

On this clonotype itself: The CDR3 does not end in the conserved phenylalanine or tryptophan, so this is likely a read error. It is unclear where the CDR3 begins or ends on the DNA, so no DNA is shown, and the CDR3 is as TCRdb lists it. This sequence joins TRBV7-3 and TRBJ2-5; the D segment call TRBD1 is taken from the table without a DNA check. The CDR3 adds up to 12 amino acids, both ends counted. The germline gives CDR1 SGHTA, CDR2 FQGTGA. The CDR3 region is CAGQGARGPHYY.

The gene calls are TRBV7-9 and TRBJ1-2, with D possibly being TRBD1 (6 bases). CDR1 and CDR2 (germline): SEHNR, FQNEAQ (reference sequence). The V end was cut by 5 bases, the J end by 14 bases, with 27 bases between. The CDR3 runs 15 residues. CDR3 bases: TGTGCCAGCAGCCAAGTTGGGGGCGCCACTAATGAAAAAACCTTC. This encodes CASSQVGGATNEKTF.

Points on this clonotype: Germline is not matched at one junction end, which may reflect a read error. The J gene is TRBJ2-3, the V gene TRBV7-8; D unclear. The CDR3 spans 13 residues. Germline CDR1 and CDR2: SGHVS and FQNEAQ. The CDR3 reads CASGDGPTETQYF. CDR3 in DNA: TGTGCCAGCGGGGATGGTCCCACAGAGACGCAGTATTTT.

The chain recombines TRBV5-6 with TRBJ2-3; D is unresolved. Trimming took 7 bases from V and 3 from J, leaving 12 bases between them. The CDR3 is 13 residues long. Germline loops: CDR1 SGHDT, CDR2 YYEEEE. Here the CDR3 reads CASGVARTDTQYF. The CDR3 DNA sequence: TGTGCCAGCGGCGTCGCCAGAACAGATACGCAGTATTTT.

The gene calls are TRBV11-1 and TRBJ2-1, with 8 positions matching TRBD2. The CDR3 consists of 15 residues. The germline CDR1 and CDR2 sequences are SGHAT and FQDESV (reference sequence). V lost 2 bases and J lost 7; bases outside the gene matches: 7. The DNA of the CDR3 is TGTGCCAGCAGCTTATGGCTGAGCGGGAGTAATGAGCAGTTCTTC. Translated, it gives CASSLWLSGSNEQFF.

A word on this clonotype: The CDR3 does not end in the conserved phenylalanine or tryptophan, so this is likely a read error. V is TRBV7-2 and J is TRBJ2-7; D unclear. The CDR3 consists of 12 residues. Trimming left V 5 bases short and J 4 bases short, with 9 bases between. Germline V gene data show CDR1 as SGHTA and CDR2 as FQGNSA. CDR3 sequence (DNA): TGTGCCAGCAGCGGAGACTCGTACGAGCAGTACCTC. Residues: CASSGDSYEQYL.

The rearrangement links TRBV9 to TRBJ2-5, with D unresolved. Germline V gives CDR1 SGDLS, CDR2 YYNGEE. The CDR3 totals 15 residues. The V gene lost 5 bases and the J gene lost 4 bases, with 18 bases spanning the gap. This CDR3 is CASSSRWNWGETQYF. DNA of the CDR3: TGTGCCAGCAGTTCAAGGTGGAATTGGGGAGAGACCCAGTACTTC.